A single sample gave rise to the 22 T cell receptor beta chains below, sequenced in a study of shared clonotypes between healthy human individuals. Measured with immunoSEQ multiplex PCR; TCRdb has only the in-frame clones, and not every one. The sample carries fewer than 400,000 clones, roughly 70% recorded once. The material sequenced was memory CD4+ T cells sorted from blood. Subset meaning: CD45RA-negative fraction. The receptors were sampled from a man aged 25 to 45 in good health.

A few counts support this clone. The chain employs TRBV18 and TRBJ2-7, with D uncertain. Trimming removed 6 bases at V and 2 bases at J, with 14 bases between. The CDR3 is made up of 14 amino acids. The V gene's germline CDR1 is KGHSH and CDR2 LQKENI. The CDR3 reads CASSPSIDTYEQYF. CDR3 DNA sequence: TGTGCCAGCTCGCCAAGCATTGACACCTACGAGCAGTACTTC.

This clone came up once. The V call is TRBV5-1, the J call TRBJ2-1, with 10 bases that match TRBD2. The CDR3 runs to 16 residues. Trimming removed 2 bases from V and 5 bases from J; junction bases left unmatched: 7. Germline-derived CDR1 and CDR2 are SGHRS and YFSETQ. CDR3 region: CASSFSGTSAHNEQFF. DNA of the CDR3: TGCGCCAGCAGCTTTTCCGGGACTAGCGCTCACAATGAGCAGTTCTTC.

The gene calls are TRBV15 and TRBJ2-3; 9 nucleotides line up with TRBD1. With 3 bases clipped from V and 2 bases from J, the junction kept 6 bases outside the gene matches. The germline CDR1 and CDR2 sequences are LNHNV and YYDKDF (reference sequence). The CDR3 sequence is 16 residues long. Here the CDR3 reads CATSRAGDRATDTQYF. CDR3 DNA sequence: TGTGCCACCAGCAGGGCGGGGGACAGGGCCACAGATACGCAGTATTTT.

The chain has TRBV5-6 and TRBJ1-5, with a weak D call TRBD1 (6 bases). CDR1 is SGHDT, CDR2 YYEEEE, per germline. Trimming took 1 base from V and 6 from J, leaving 8 bases between them. The CDR3 sequence is 13 residues long. The CDR3 bases are TGTGCCAGCAGCTTGCGCAGGGGTCAGCCCCAGCATTTT. Translation: CASSLRRGQPQHF.

This clone was recorded a few times. The chain links TRBV9 to TRBJ2-3; unclear D gene. The CDR3 covers 16 residues. CDR1 SGDLS and CDR2 YYNGEE come from the germline V gene. The ends were cut back, 0 bases at V and 2 bases at J, with 13 bases in the middle. The CDR3 region is CASSVGGRLATDTQYF. DNA of the CDR3: TGTGCCAGCAGCGTAGGTGGAAGACTTGCCACAGATACGCAGTATTTT.

This clone came up a few times. This chain uses TRBV2 with TRBJ1-5; maybe TRBD1 (6 bases). Looked up from germline, CDR1 is SNHLY and CDR2 is FYNNEI. Trimming took off 6 bases at V and 7 bases at J, with 13 bases between the two ends. The CDR3 runs 13 residues. CDR3 region: CASRGSGGQPQHF. The CDR3 DNA sequence: TGTGCCAGCAGGGGCTCGGGGGGCCAGCCCCAGCATTTT.

In DNA, the CDR3 is TGTGCCAGCAGTCGTTATATAGGGGCAGGCTATGGCTACACCTTC. It translates to CASSRYIGAGYGYTF. J is TRBJ1-2 and V is TRBV28; D may be TRBD1 (5 bases). V lost 5 bases, J lost 4 bases, and 17 bases lay in between. The CDR3 extends over 15 amino acids. Looked up from germline, CDR1 is MDHEN and CDR2 is SYDVKM.

The V gene is TRBV30, the J gene TRBJ1-1, with a weak D call TRBD1 (6 bases). CDR1 GTSNPN and CDR2 SVGIG come from the germline V gene (reference sequence). V lost 4 bases, J lost 1 base, and 10 bases lay in between. The CDR3 is 13 amino acids. CDR3 sequence (DNA): TGTGCCTGGATAGGGGGTTCGAACACTGAAGCTTTCTTT. It specifies CAWIGGSNTEAFF.

This chain connects TRBV15 to TRBJ1-5; 8 positions agree with TRBD1. The length of the CDR3 is 17 residues. J gave up 4 bases and V 2 bases, and 10 bases lay outside the gene matches. Germline V CDR1 and CDR2: LNHNV, YYDKDF (reference sequence). This chain's CDR3 is CATSRPRVGQGNQPQHF. CDR3 DNA: TGTGCCACCAGCAGACCACGAGTAGGACAGGGAAATCAGCCCCAGCATTTT.

The chain is built from TRBV10-3 and TRBJ2-1; TRBD2 agrees at 9 bases. Germline lookup yields CDR1 ENHRY and CDR2 SYGVKD. The V gene end was trimmed by 2 bases and the J gene end by 5 bases; junction bases not matched to a gene: 4. There are 15 residues in the CDR3. The CDR3 nucleotides read TGTGCCATCAGTGAGAAGGGACTAGCAGACAATGAGCAGTTCTTC. Amino acids: CAISEKGLADNEQFF.

This chain links TRBV27 with TRBJ2-2; D not certain. Germline assignment: CDR1 MNHEY and CDR2 SMNVEV (reference sequence). The ends were cut back, 0 bases at V and 8 bases at J, with 7 bases in the middle. This CDR3 spans 13 amino acids. The CDR3 DNA follows: TGTGCCAGCAGTTTATCGAGGTGGGGGGAGCTGTTTTTT. Translating gives CASSLSRWGELFF.

The genes are TRBV2 and TRBJ2-4; D may be TRBD1 or TRBD2 (6 bases each). CDR1 is SNHLY, CDR2 FYNNEI, per germline. Deletions cut 8 bases from V and 2 bases from J, with 13 bases between. The CDR3 totals 14 residues. The CDR3 protein is CASHLGGTKNIQYF. The CDR3 DNA reads TGTGCCAGCCATCTAGGGGGGACCAAAAACATTCAGTACTTC.

V and J are TRBV5-4 and TRBJ2-5; TRBD1 matches 8 bases. Unmatched junction bases numbered 9, after V lost 3 bases and J lost 5 bases. Germline V gives CDR1 SGHNT, CDR2 YYREEE (reference sequence). The length of the CDR3 is 15 residues. The CDR3 spells CASSSDRVGGETQYF. The CDR3 DNA follows: TGTGCCAGCAGCTCGGACAGGGTTGGTGGGGAGACCCAGTACTTC.

The chain couples TRBV19 to TRBJ2-7; TRBD2 matches at 7 bases. The CDR3 totals 19 residues. Germline CDR1 LNHDA, CDR2 SQIVND (reference sequence). Germline trimming cut 4 bases from V and 1 base from J; bases unmatched to any gene: 19. For the CDR3, the DNA is TGTGCCAGTAGTACGGGACGGGGGGTAGTAGGCGGGAGATCCTACGAGCAGTACTTC. It translates to CASSTGRGVVGGRSYEQYF.

The V call is TRBV2, the J call TRBJ1-3, with D possibly being TRBD1 (6 bases). CDR1 and CDR2 (germline): SNHLY, FYNNEI. Trimming stripped 9 bases from V and 2 bases from J, with 8 bases between. This CDR3 is built from 12 residues. The CDR3 is CASNRAGNTIYF. CDR3 DNA sequence: TGTGCCAGTAACAGGGCTGGAAACACCATATATTTT.

The CDR3 is CASSDGYGTSGRADRDEQFF. The CDR3 DNA reads TGTGCCAGCAGTGACGGATACGGGACTAGCGGGAGGGCCGACCGCGATGAGCAGTTCTTC. The V call is TRBV2, the J call TRBJ2-1; 16 bases align to TRBD2. J gave up 8 bases and V 3 bases, and 16 bases lay outside the gene matches. Germline V gives CDR1 SNHLY, CDR2 FYNNEI. The CDR3 has 20 residues.

In its sample, this clone was seen a few times. The chain joins TRBV10-2 to TRBJ2-1; 14 bases line up with TRBD2. The CDR3 covers 18 residues. The junction had 11 bases not matched to a gene; V was cut back by 6 bases and J by 4 bases. CDR1 is WSHSY, CDR2 SAAADI, per germline. The CDR3 loop reads CASSGLAGGPDPYNEQFF. In DNA form, the CDR3 reads TGCGCCAGCAGCGGACTAGCGGGAGGCCCGGACCCTTACAATGAGCAGTTCTTC.

This clone was observed a handful of times. The chain joins TRBV28 to TRBJ2-7, with unresolved D. Germline CDR1 and CDR2: MDHEN and SYDVKM. Between the trimmed V and J ends, which lost 4 bases and 3 bases, there was a span of 13 bases. This CDR3 region has 14 residues. CDR3 in amino acids: CASSSQVVNYEQYF. In nucleotides, the CDR3 is TGTGCCAGCAGTTCCCAGGTGGTAAACTACGAGCAGTACTTC.

At least ten counts were recorded for this clone. In nucleotides, the CDR3 is TGTGCCAGCAGCGTCCGAGCGGGAGCCAAAAACATTCAGTACTTC. This gives the protein CASSVRAGAKNIQYF. This chain links TRBV9 with TRBJ2-4; TRBD2 might be the D (6 bases). This CDR3 region has 15 residues. CDR1 SGDLS and CDR2 YYNGEE come from the germline V gene. Trimming removed 2 bases at V and 0 bases at J, with 9 bases between.

This clone appeared a few times. The V and J genes are TRBV2 and TRBJ2-2; TRBD2 agrees at 11 bases. The CDR3 is 16 amino acids. Germline V lookup: CDR1 SNHLY, CDR2 FYNNEI. The ends lost 4 bases at V and 1 base at J; junction bases unmatched: 2. The CDR3 bases are TGTGCCAGCAGTGGACTAGCGGGACAGAACACCGGGGAGCTGTTTTTT. Protein product: CASSGLAGQNTGELFF.

J is TRBJ1-2 and V is TRBV29-1; D remains unclear. The CDR3 loop spans 14 amino acids. Germline CDR1 and CDR2: SQVTM and ANQGSEA. V was trimmed by 4 bases and J by 0 bases, leaving 12 bases between them. This CDR3 is CSVAVTPPNYGYTF. The CDR3 DNA reads as TGCAGCGTTGCGGTTACACCTCCTAACTATGGCTACACCTTC.

The chain recombines TRBV19 with TRBJ2-7; D unclear. CDR3 length: 16 residues. CDR1 is LNHDA, CDR2 SQIVND, per germline (reference sequence). V was shortened by 4 bases and J by 2 bases, with 18 bases between the two germline ends. As DNA, the CDR3 is TGTGCCAGTAGTAAGAGTCGGCAACACTTGACCTACGAGCAGTACTTC. The encoded protein is CASSKSRQHLTYEQYF. The entire variable domain, with the rest obtained from reference TRBV19 and TRBJ2-7, is as follows: DGGITQSPKYLFRKEGQNVTLSCEQNLNHDAMYWYRQDPGQGLRLIYYSQIVNDFQKGDIAEGYSVSREKKESFPLTVTSAQKNPTAFYLCASSKSRQHLTYEQYFGPGTRLTVT.